This TCR beta chain was profiled in a study of blood T cell repertoires in COVID-19. About the study: COVID-19 samples, acute and convalescent, were from the United States, Italy and Spain. PBMCs, B-cell-depleted T cells, or T cells provided the cDNA or gDNA that made up the material.

Trimming took off 3 bases at V and 0 bases at J, with 2 bases between the two ends. The CDR3 length is 12 residues. Germline V CDR1 and CDR2: WNHNN, SYGVQD (reference sequence). Source study methods: From reference gene primer amplification, estimates of nucleated cell counts were derived. Measured with immunoSEQ multiplex PCR; TCRdb has only the in-frame clones, and not every one. The V and J calls and clone size come from that table; D and trimming were worked out from the DNA. This table has about 320,000 clones, 65% to 90% appearing once. The clonotype originates from a human donor in a cohort sampled during active COVID-19. The sample was peripheral blood. This rearrangement joins TRBV10-1 to TRBJ1-1; D remains ambiguous. CDR3 protein: CASSDMNTEAFF. DNA for the CDR3: TGCGCCAGCAGTGATATGAACACTGAAGCTTTCTTT.